Listed below are T cell receptor beta chains from one sample, sequenced in a study of cytomegalovirus exposure and HLA in healthy donors. TCRdb keeps only in-frame clones here, not all; method: immunoSEQ multiplex PCR. The sample lists 150,000 to 200,000 clones, roughly 80% occurring once. The sequencing sample was made of PBMCs. Receptor source: a man aged 30 to 45 in good health and CMV-seropositive. The conserved cysteine and the conserved F or W are not part of the CDR3 here. D genes are given only for firm matches.

v_call d_call cdr3_aa
TRBV13 TRBD2 ASSLGAGGTDTQY
TRBV10-2 . ASSVRRDPGETQY
TRBV29-1 TRBD2 SVEDLAGGHGTDTQY
TRBV4-2 . ASSQDLAGANYGYT
TRBV11-2 TRBD1 ASSRRGQGSYEQY
TRBV2 TRBD2 ASEPGLAGADEQF
TRBV4-1 TRBD2 ASSHKTSGRANTGELF
TRBV28 TRBD2 ASSLRQGLAGSYEQY
TRBV25-1 TRBD2 ASSPGLAGDTQY
TRBV29-1 . SVRLASYEQY
TRBV6-5 TRBD1 ASSQQGVGEKLF
TRBV9 . ASNQGGAEAF
TRBV9 TRBD1 ASSVGGRGHEQY
TRBV28 . ASTETGKNEKLF
TRBV23-1 TRBD1 ASNDRGKWGAKNIQY